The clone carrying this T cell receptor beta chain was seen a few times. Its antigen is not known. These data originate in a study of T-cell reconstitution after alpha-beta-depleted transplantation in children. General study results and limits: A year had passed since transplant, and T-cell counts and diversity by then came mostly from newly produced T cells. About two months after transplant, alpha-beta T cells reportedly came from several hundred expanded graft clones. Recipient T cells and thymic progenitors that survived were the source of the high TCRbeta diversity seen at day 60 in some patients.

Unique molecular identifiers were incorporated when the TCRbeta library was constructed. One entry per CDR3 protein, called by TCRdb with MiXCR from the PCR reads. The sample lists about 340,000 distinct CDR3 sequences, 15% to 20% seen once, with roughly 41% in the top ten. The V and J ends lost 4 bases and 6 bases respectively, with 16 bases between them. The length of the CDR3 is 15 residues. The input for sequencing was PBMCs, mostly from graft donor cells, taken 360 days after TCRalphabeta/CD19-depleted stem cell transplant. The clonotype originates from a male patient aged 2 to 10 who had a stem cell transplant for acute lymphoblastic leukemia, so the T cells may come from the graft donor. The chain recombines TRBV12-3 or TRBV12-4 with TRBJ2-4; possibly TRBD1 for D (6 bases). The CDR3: CASSSDVQGANIQYF. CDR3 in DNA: TGTGCCAGCAGTTCGGATGTACAGGGTGCAAACATTCAGTACTTC.